This record covers a single TCR beta chain. The antigen it binds to is not known. No much larger clonotype is one base removed from it; base qualities were not supplied. The data derive from a study of blood T cell repertoires in COVID-19 (dated by TCRdb to the early 2020s). Notes on the research overall: Samples from collaborators originated in the United States, Italy and Spain and spanned both the acute and convalescent phases of COVID-19. The material from the prospective study consisted of cDNA or gDNA derived from T cells, B-cell-depleted T cells, or PBMCs. The dataset comprised deeply sampled blood TCRbeta repertoires from subjects exposed to, actively infected with, or recovered from COVID-19. The repertoires were released in a freely available public database intended as a resource for research on the immune response to SARS-CoV-2. Samples were obtained from the ongoing ImmuneRACE study (first 160 participants) and from approximately 1,200 subjects provided by 6 global collaborators. A de-identified subject ID, COVID-19 status, age in years and sex were almost always included in the sample metadata. Where available, HLA class I and class II types were obtained from metadata supplied by the sample provider rather than from assay-based typing. Broader findings and caveats from the paper: Clinical and demographic metadata were provided uncurated, with the amount varying by source and participant.

Collaborating institutions collected whole blood in K2EDTA tubes following their own protocols. For TCRbeta analysis, collaborators shipped samples as frozen whole blood, isolated PBMCs, or DNA extracted from either of those sample types. The cysteine opens and the phenylalanine closes a CDR3 of 13 amino acids. The kept DNA is CDR3 alone, 39 bases in frame from the first base. Compared with germline, V lacks 2 bases and J lacks 6 bases; bases without a gene match: 5. Taken from the germline V gene, the CDR1 and CDR2 loops are SGHRS and YFSETQ. TCRbeta CDR3 regions were amplified from genomic DNA by means of the immunoSEQ Assay, a bias-controlled multiplex PCR. In the original analysis: The number of nucleated cells in each sample was estimated by amplification of reference gene primers within the assay. To quantify the absolute abundance of each unique TCRbeta CDR3 rearrangement, sequence reads were collapsed and filtered. For each sample, productive Simpson clonality was calculated as the square root of Simpson's diversity index over productive rearrangements. TCRdb holds this immuneACCESS table with in-frame rearrangements only. Some clones are missing; in checked studies, unresolved V genes explain under half, and the rest has no known cause. D and trimming were read from the DNA, whereas the V and J calls and clone size are those reported in that table. The sample table records 45,000 to 65,000 clones; 75% to 85% of these occur just once. 16% of the sample lies in the top ten.

The chain employs TRBV5-1 and TRBJ2-7; TRBD2 matches 7 bases in the middle. The sample taken for sequencing was peripheral blood. The origin of this receptor is a man aged 35 to 55 with acute or convalescent COVID-19. In nucleotide form, the sequence is TGCGCCAGCAGCTTCATCCCGGGGGGCGAGCAGTACTTC. It translates to CASSFIPGGEQYF. Here the CDR3 is joined to the reference TRBV5-1 and TRBJ2-7 genes, and the full variable domain is: KAGVTQTPRYLIKTRGQQVTLSCSPISGHRSVSWYQQTPGQGLQFLFEYFSETQRNKGNFPGRFSGRQFSNSRSEMNVSTLELGDSALYLCASSFIPGGEQYFGPGTRLTVT.